The TCR beta chain under discussion was sequenced for a study of OX40 agonist ivuxolimab in advanced cancers. No patient had autoimmune disease or received systemic immunosuppression. Using immunoSEQ multiplex PCR, the repertoire was profiled, and TCRdb retains in-frame clones only, with some absent. The sample includes some 86,000 clones, 70% to 90% of them seen just once. The sample was CD4+ or CD8+ T cells sorted from blood, taken in a trial of the OX40 agonist ivuxolimab. The sequence came from an adult with an advanced solid tumor such as melanoma, head and neck, liver or kidney cancer.

CDR3 loop: CASSLGTKLYF. In DNA, the CDR3 is TGTGCCAGCAGCTTGGGGACAAAACTTTACTTC. The chain combines TRBV27 with TRBJ2-7, with D possibly matching TRBD1 (6 bases). CDR3 length: 11 amino acids. Germline assignment: CDR1 MNHEY and CDR2 SMNVEV (reference sequence). The V and J ends lost 6 bases and 13 bases respectively, with 16 bases between them.